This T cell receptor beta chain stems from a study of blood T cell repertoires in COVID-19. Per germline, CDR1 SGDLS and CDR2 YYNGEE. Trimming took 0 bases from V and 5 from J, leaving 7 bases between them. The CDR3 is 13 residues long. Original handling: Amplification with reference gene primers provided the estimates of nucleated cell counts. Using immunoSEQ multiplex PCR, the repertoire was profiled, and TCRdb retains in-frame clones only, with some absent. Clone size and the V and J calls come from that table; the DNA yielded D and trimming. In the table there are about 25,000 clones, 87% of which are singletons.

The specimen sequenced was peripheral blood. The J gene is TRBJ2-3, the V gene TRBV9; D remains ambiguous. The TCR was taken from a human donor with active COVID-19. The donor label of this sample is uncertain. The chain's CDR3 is CASSVVPGDTQYF. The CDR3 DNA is TGTGCCAGCAGCGTAGTCCCGGGAGATACGCAGTATTTT.